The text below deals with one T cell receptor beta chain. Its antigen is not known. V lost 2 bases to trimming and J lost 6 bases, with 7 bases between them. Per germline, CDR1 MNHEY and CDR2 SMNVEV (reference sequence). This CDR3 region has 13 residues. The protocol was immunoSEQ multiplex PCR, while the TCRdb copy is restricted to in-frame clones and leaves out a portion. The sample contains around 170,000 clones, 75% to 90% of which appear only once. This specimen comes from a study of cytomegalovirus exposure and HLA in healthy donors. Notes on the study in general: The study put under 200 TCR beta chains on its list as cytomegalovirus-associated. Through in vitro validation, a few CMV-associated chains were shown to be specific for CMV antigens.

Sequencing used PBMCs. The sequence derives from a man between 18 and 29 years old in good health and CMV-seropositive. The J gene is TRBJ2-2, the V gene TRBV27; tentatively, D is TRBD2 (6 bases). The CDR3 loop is CASSLAGSGELFF. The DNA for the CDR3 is TGTGCCAGCAGTTTAGCGGGGTCCGGGGAGCTGTTTTTT.